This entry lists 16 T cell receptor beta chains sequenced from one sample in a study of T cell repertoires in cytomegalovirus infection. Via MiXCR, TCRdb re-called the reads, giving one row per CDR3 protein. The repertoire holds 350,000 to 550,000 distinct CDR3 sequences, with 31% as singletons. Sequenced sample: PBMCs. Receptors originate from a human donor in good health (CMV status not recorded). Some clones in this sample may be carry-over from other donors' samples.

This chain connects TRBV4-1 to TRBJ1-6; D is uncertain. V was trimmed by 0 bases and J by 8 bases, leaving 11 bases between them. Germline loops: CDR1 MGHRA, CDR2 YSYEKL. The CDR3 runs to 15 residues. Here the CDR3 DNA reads TGCGCCAGCAGCCAAGAACGGACGGAACATTCACCCCTCCACTTT. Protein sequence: CASSQERTEHSPLHF.

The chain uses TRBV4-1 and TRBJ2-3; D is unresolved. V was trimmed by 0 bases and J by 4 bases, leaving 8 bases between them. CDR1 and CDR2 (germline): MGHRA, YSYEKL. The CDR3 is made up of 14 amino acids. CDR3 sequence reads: CASSQDFISDTQYF. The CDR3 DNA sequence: TGCGCCAGCAGCCAAGATTTTATCTCAGATACGCAGTATTTT.

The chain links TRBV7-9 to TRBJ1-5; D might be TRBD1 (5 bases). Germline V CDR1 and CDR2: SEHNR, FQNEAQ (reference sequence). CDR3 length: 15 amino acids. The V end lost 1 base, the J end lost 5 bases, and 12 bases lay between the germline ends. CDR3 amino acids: CASSLGPMTDQPQHF. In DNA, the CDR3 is TGTGCCAGCAGCTTAGGCCCAATGACAGATCAGCCCCAGCATTTT.

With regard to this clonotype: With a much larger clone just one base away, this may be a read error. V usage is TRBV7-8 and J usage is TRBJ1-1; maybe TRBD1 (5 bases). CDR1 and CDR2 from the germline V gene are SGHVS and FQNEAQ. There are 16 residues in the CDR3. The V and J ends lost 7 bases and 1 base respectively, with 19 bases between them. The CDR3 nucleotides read TGTGCCAGCAACCATCCCCGGGGGGGGAGGAACACTGAAGCTTTCTTT. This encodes CASNHPRGGRNTEAFF.

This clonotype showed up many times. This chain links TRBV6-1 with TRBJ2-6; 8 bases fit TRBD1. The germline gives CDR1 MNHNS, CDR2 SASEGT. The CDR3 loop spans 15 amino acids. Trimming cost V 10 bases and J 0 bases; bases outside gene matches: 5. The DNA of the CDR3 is TGTGCCACCACTGGACAGGGCTCTGGGGCCAACGTCCTGACTTTC. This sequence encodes CATTGQGSGANVLTF.

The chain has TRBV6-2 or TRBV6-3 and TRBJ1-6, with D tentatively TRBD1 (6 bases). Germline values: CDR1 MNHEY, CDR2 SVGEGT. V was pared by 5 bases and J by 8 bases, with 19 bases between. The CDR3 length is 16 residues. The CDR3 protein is CASSNLGTSGDSPLHF. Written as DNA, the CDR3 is TGTGCCAGCAGTAACCTTGGGACATCGGGGGATTCACCCCTCCACTTT.

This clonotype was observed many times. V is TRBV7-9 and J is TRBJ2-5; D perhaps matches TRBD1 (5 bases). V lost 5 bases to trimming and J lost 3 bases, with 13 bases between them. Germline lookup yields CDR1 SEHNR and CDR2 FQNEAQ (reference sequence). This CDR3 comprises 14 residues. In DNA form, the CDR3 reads TGTGCCAGCAGCCTGGGGCGGTGGGAAGAGACCCAGTACTTC. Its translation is CASSLGRWEETQYF.

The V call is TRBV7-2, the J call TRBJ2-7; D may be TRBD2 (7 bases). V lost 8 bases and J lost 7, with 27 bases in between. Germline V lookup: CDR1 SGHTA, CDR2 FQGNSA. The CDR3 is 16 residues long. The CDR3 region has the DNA TGTGCCAGCGAGGAGGTCAGGGGCCCCACCGGGAGGGAGCAGTACTTC. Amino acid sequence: CASEEVRGPTGREQYF. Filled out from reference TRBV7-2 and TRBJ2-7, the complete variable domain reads GAGVSQSPSNKVTEKGKDVELRCDPISGHTALYWYRQSLGQGLEFLIYFQGNSAPDKSGLPSDRFSAERTGGSVSTLTIQRTQQEDSAVYLCASEEVRGPTGREQYFGPGTRLTVT.

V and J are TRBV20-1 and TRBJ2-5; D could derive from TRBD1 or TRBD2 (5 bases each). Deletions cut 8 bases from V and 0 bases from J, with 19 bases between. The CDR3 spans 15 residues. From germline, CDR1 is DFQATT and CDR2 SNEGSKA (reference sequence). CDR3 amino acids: CSFISIGGYQETQYF. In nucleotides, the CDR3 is TGCAGTTTTATATCTATTGGGGGATACCAAGAGACCCAGTACTTC.

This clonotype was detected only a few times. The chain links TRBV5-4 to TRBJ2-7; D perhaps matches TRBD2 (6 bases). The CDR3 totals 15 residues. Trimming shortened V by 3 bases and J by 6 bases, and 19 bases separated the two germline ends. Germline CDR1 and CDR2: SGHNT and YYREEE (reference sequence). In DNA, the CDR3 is TGTGCCAGCAGCTGGGGGGTGGGGACGAGCCTCGAGCAGTACTTC. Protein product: CASSWGVGTSLEQYF.

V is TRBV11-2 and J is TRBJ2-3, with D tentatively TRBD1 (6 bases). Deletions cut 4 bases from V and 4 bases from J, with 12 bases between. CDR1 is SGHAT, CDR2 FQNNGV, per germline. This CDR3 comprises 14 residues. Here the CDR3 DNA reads TGTGCCAGCAGCTCCTACAGGGTTTCAGATACGCAGTATTTT. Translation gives CASSSYRVSDTQYF.

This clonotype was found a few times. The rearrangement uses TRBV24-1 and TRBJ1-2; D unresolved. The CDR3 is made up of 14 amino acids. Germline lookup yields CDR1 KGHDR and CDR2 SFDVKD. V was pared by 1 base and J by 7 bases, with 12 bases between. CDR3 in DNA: TGTGCCACCAGTGATTTTAGGAGTTCATGTGGCTACACCTTC. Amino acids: CATSDFRSSCGYTF.

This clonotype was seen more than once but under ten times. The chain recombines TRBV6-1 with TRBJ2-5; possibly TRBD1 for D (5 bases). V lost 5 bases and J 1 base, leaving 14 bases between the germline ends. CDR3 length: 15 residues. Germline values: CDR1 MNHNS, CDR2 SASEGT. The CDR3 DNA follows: TGTGCCAGCAGTCCCGGCGTTGGGGCCCAAGAGACCCAGTACTTC. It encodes CASSPGVGAQETQYF.

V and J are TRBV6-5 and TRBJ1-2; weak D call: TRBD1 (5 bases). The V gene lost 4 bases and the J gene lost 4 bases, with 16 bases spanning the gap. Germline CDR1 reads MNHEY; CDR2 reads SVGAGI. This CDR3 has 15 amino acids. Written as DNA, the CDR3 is TGTGCCAGCAGTTGCGAGGAGGGGTTACGCTATGGCTACACCTTC. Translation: CASSCEEGLRYGYTF.

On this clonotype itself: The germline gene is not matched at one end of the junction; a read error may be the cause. Here the CDR3 DNA reads TGTGCCAGCATCTTAACAGGGGACAGGGTCAATAGTGAAGCTTTCTTT. Its protein product is CASILTGDRVNSEAFF. The V call is TRBV7-3, the J call TRBJ1-1; 9 bases match TRBD1. The CDR3 loop spans 16 amino acids. Per the germline V gene, CDR1 is SGHTA and CDR2 is FQGTGA.

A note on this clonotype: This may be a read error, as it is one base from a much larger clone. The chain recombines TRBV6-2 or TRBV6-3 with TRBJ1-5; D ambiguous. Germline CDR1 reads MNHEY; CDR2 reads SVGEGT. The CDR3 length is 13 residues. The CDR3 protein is CDSSHEHNQPQHF. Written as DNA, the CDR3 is TGTGACAGCAGTCACGAACATAATCAGCCCCAGCATTTT.